The 15 T cell receptor beta chains below come from one sample, sequenced in a study of identical twins. TCRdb processed the 5' RACE reads anew with MiXCR; each CDR3 protein has one entry. The table has some 1,700,000 distinct CDR3 sequences, more than 30% seen once. Sequencing was performed on cord blood. The receptors originated from a newborn girl in good health.

This clonotype was counted many times. One end of the junction fails to match germline, which may point to a read error. The chain uses TRBV5-1 and TRBJ1-1; no definite D call. Germline V gives CDR1 SGHRS, CDR2 YFSETQ. This CDR3 is 14 amino acids long. This CDR3 reads CASSLVVGNTEAFF. The CDR3 coding sequence is TGTGCCAGCAGCTTAGTGGTGGGGAACACTGAAGCTTTCTTT.

V usage is TRBV29-1 and J usage is TRBJ2-2; 13 bases align to TRBD2. The V gene end was trimmed by 4 bases and the J gene end by 6 bases; junction bases not matched to a gene: 8. Germline loops: CDR1 SQVTM, CDR2 ANQGSEA. This CDR3 is 16 amino acids long. The CDR3 sequence: CSVVGLAGDSSGELFF. The CDR3 coding sequence is TGCAGCGTTGTCGGACTAGCGGGAGATAGTTCCGGGGAGCTGTTTTTT.

The chain couples TRBV10-3 to TRBJ2-1, with 8 bases that match TRBD2. Germline V gives CDR1 ENHRY, CDR2 SYGVKD. V lost 3 bases and J lost 3; bases outside the gene matches: 7. CDR3 size: 16 residues. CDR3: CAISEEERENYNEQFF. In nucleotides, the CDR3 is TGTGCCATCAGTGAAGAAGAGCGGGAGAACTACAATGAGCAGTTCTTC.

The chain employs TRBV20-1 and TRBJ1-2; the match to TRBD1 covers 8 bases. CDR1 is DFQATT, CDR2 SNEGSKA, per germline (reference sequence). This CDR3 is built from 13 residues. The CDR3 loop is CTPARGQDYGYTF. DNA for the CDR3: TGCACCCCAGCCAGGGGGCAGGACTATGGCTACACCTTC.

The table lists this clonotype with many counts. This chain joins TRBV29-1 and TRBJ2-3; the D gene is possibly TRBD1 (5 bases). V gave up 4 bases and J gave up 0 bases, with 17 bases separating them. Germline-derived CDR1 and CDR2 are SQVTM and ANQGSEA. The CDR3 runs 16 residues. CDR3 residues: CSVARQWETSTDTQYF. The DNA of the CDR3 is TGCAGCGTTGCTCGACAGTGGGAAACCAGCACAGATACGCAGTATTTT.

The rearrangement joins TRBV28 to TRBJ1-2, with 8 bases fitting TRBD1. V was pared by 2 bases and J by 6 bases, with 5 bases of the junction left unmatched. Germline assignment: CDR1 MDHEN and CDR2 SYDVKM. The CDR3 consists of 14 residues. CDR3 loop: CASSLPGGSNGYTF. In DNA form, the CDR3 reads TGTGCCAGCAGTTTACCAGGGGGCTCTAATGGCTACACCTTC.

This clonotype was seen ten or more times. This chain uses TRBV7-9 with TRBJ2-7; 10 nucleotides align to TRBD1. The germline V gene encodes CDR1 SEHNR and CDR2 FQNEAQ (reference sequence). The length of the CDR3 is 14 residues. Trimming removed 6 bases from V and 1 base from J; junction bases left unmatched: 3. The CDR3 sequence is CASSGQGVSYEQYF. The CDR3 DNA reads TGTGCCAGCAGTGGACAGGGGGTTTCCTACGAGCAGTACTTC. Full variable domain (outside the CDR3, taken from reference TRBV7-9 and TRBJ2-7): DTGVSQNPRHKITKRGQNVTFRCDPISEHNRLYWYRQTLGQGPEFLTYFQNEAQLEKSRLLSDRFSAERPKGSFSTLEIQRTEQGDSAMYLCASSGQGVSYEQYFGPGTRLTVT.

The chain has TRBV12-3 or TRBV12-4 and TRBJ2-4; D is undetermined. The CDR3 runs to 13 residues. With 6 bases removed from V and 13 bases from J, the gap between germline ends came to 19 bases. DNA of the CDR3: TGTGCCAGCAGGCCGGGTTGGGCTCAGGAGCAGTACTTC. Its protein is CASRPGWAQEQYF.

This clonotype was seen only a few times. The chain has TRBV20-1 and TRBJ2-7; possible D gene TRBD2, 5 bases. This CDR3 spans 15 amino acids. Trimming left V 6 bases short and J 0 bases short, with 18 bases between. Germline CDR1 reads DFQATT; CDR2 reads SNEGSKA (reference sequence). The CDR3, as DNA: TGCAGTGCCCGTCGCATCCCTACTAGCTCCTACGAGCAGTACTTC. The encoded protein is CSARRIPTSSYEQYF.

The chain is built from TRBV20-1 and TRBJ1-1; a possible D gene is TRBD1 (5 bases). Trimming pared 4 bases from V and 1 base from J, leaving 13 bases between. In germline, CDR1 is DFQATT, CDR2 SNEGSKA (reference sequence). This CDR3 is 14 amino acids long. CDR3 loop: CSATRDAWNTEAFF. In DNA form, the CDR3 reads TGCAGTGCTACAAGGGACGCGTGGAACACTGAAGCTTTCTTT.

The V gene is TRBV19, the J gene TRBJ2-7, with a weak D call TRBD2 (5 bases). CDR3 size: 13 residues. V gave up 3 bases and J gave up 9 bases, with 15 bases separating them. Germline V gene sequence: CDR1 LNHDA, CDR2 SQIVND (reference sequence). CDR3 DNA: TGTGCCAGTAGTATCGGACGATCCCGGGGGCAGTACTTC. It is translated as CASSIGRSRGQYF.

This clonotype was seen only once. V usage is TRBV29-1 and J usage is TRBJ2-7, with D perhaps being TRBD1 or TRBD2 (5 bases each). This CDR3 is 16 amino acids long. V lost 3 bases to trimming and J lost 2 bases, with 20 bases between them. The germline gives CDR1 SQVTM, CDR2 ANQGSEA. The CDR3 DNA reads as TGCAGCGTTGAGAAGGTAGTGGGAGAGGGGACCTACGAGCAGTACTTC. Its protein is CSVEKVVGEGTYEQYF.

V is TRBV20-1 and J is TRBJ1-3; D is uncertain. Germline CDR1 DFQATT, CDR2 SNEGSKA (reference sequence). The V end lost 0 bases, the J end lost 0 bases, and 18 bases lay between the germline ends. There are 18 residues in the CDR3. Here the CDR3 DNA reads TGCAGTGCTAGAGATTCCCGGCCCAAGACGAGCTCTGGAAACACCATATATTTT. Its protein is CSARDSRPKTSSGNTIYF.

The chain carries TRBV20-1 and TRBJ1-1; possible D gene TRBD1, 5 bases. This CDR3 has 13 residues. V gave up 2 bases and J gave up 4 bases, with 11 bases separating them. CDR1 and CDR2 (germline): DFQATT, SNEGSKA (reference sequence). Here the CDR3 DNA reads TGCAGTGCTAGAACGGGACGCTCCACTGAAGCTTTCTTT. Amino acid sequence: CSARTGRSTEAFF.

The chain uses TRBV9 and TRBJ2-5; TRBD2 matches 7 bases. V was clipped by 0 bases and J by 2 bases; unmatched bases: 7. Germline V lookup: CDR1 SGDLS, CDR2 YYNGEE. This CDR3 contains 16 residues. The DNA of the CDR3 is TGTGCCAGCAGCGTAGCCAGCGGGAATCCACAAGAGACCCAGTACTTC. This sequence encodes CASSVASGNPQETQYF.